The 23 T cell receptor beta chains below come from one sample, sequenced in a study of blood T cell repertoires in COVID-19. Produced via immunoSEQ multiplex PCR; TCRdb's table is partial and in-frame only. This table holds around 300,000 clones, about nine tenths found once. Sequencing was carried out using peripheral blood. These receptors originate from a woman in her 30s with active or convalescent COVID-19.

The CDR3 region has the DNA TGTGCCAGCAGCTGGTCGGGAAACACTGAAGCTTTCTTT. Amino acids: CASSWSGNTEAFF. The chain is built from TRBV7-2 and TRBJ1-1; D is unclear. The CDR3 is made up of 13 amino acids. Germline loops: CDR1 SGHTA, CDR2 FQGNSA. The V and J ends lost 4 bases and 2 bases respectively, with 8 bases between them. Variable domain in full (rest from reference TRBV7-2 and TRBJ1-1): GAGVSQSPSNKVTEKGKDVELRCDPISGHTALYWYRQSLGQGLEFLIYFQGNSAPDKSGLPSDRFSAERTGGSVSTLTIQRTQQEDSAVYLCASSWSGNTEAFFGQGTRLTVV.

The chain combines TRBV9 with TRBJ2-7; D is perhaps TRBD1 (5 bases). The CDR3 is made up of 14 amino acids. Germline lookup yields CDR1 SGDLS and CDR2 YYNGEE. Trimming took 3 bases from V and 2 from J, leaving 12 bases between them. The CDR3 DNA reads as TGTGCCAGCAGCGCCTCAGGGAACCCCTACGAGCAGTACTTC. As protein: CASSASGNPYEQYF.

This chain uses TRBV30 with TRBJ1-4; 9 positions agree with TRBD1. V was clipped by 2 bases and J by 7 bases; unmatched bases: 8. The CDR3 runs to 15 residues. CDR1 and CDR2 from the germline V gene are GTSNPN and SVGIG (reference sequence). Here the CDR3 reads CAWSLQGAFGEKLFF. CDR3 nucleotides: TGTGCCTGGAGTTTACAGGGGGCTTTCGGTGAAAAACTGTTTTTT.

The chain combines TRBV27 with TRBJ2-1, with 12 positions matching TRBD2. This CDR3 is built from 15 residues. Germline trimming cut 6 bases from V and 5 bases from J; bases unmatched to any gene: 5. Germline CDR1 is MNHEY and CDR2 is SMNVEV (reference sequence). The CDR3 is CASRKLAGGHNEQFF. CDR3 nucleotide sequence: TGTGCCAGCAGGAAACTAGCGGGGGGCCACAATGAGCAGTTCTTC.

The V and J genes are TRBV28 and TRBJ2-3; 7 nucleotides agree with TRBD2. This CDR3 contains 12 residues. Germline CDR1 MDHEN, CDR2 SYDVKM. Trimming at V came to 8 bases and at J to 5 bases, leaving 4 bases not matched to a gene. CDR3 nucleotide sequence: TGTGCCAGCGGACTAGGGAGAGATACGCAGTATTTT. This gives the protein CASGLGRDTQYF.

The chain combines TRBV6-1 with TRBJ1-2; no definite D call. V lost 0 bases and J lost 2, with 10 bases in between. The CDR3 loop spans 15 amino acids. The germline CDR1 and CDR2 sequences are MNHNS and SASEGT. CDR3 region: CASSEAGPGNYGYTF. CDR3 bases: TGTGCCAGCAGTGAAGCGGGTCCCGGGAACTATGGCTACACCTTC.

The chain employs TRBV2 and TRBJ2-7, with TRBD1 matching over 7 bases. This CDR3 contains 13 residues. Trimming took 7 bases from V and 2 from J; bases not matched to a gene: 5. Germline lookup yields CDR1 SNHLY and CDR2 FYNNEI. CDR3 DNA: TGTGCCAGCAACAGACAGGGAACCTACGAGCAGTACTTC. It encodes CASNRQGTYEQYF.

The rearrangement joins TRBV6-6 to TRBJ1-5; TRBD1 aligns across 7 bases. The CDR3 length is 15 residues. Germline values: CDR1 MNHNY, CDR2 SVGAGI (reference sequence). Germline trimming cut 4 bases from V and 0 bases from J; bases unmatched to any gene: 3. CDR3: CASSSQGFSNQPQHF. CDR3 sequence (DNA): TGTGCCAGCAGTTCACAGGGGTTTAGCAATCAGCCCCAGCATTTT.

The rearrangement uses TRBV19 and TRBJ1-5; 11 nucleotides match TRBD1. Trimming removed 4 bases from V and 7 bases from J; junction bases left unmatched: 6. Germline lookup yields CDR1 LNHDA and CDR2 SQIVND (reference sequence). The CDR3 runs to 15 residues. The CDR3 protein is CASSTGQGARQPQHF. CDR3 coding DNA: TGTGCCAGTAGTACTGGACAGGGGGCAAGACAGCCCCAGCATTTT.

This chain joins TRBV29-1 and TRBJ1-3, with D hard to call. This CDR3 comprises 11 residues. V gave up 4 bases and J gave up 3 bases, with 4 bases separating them. Germline V gene sequence: CDR1 SQVTM, CDR2 ANQGSEA. CDR3 sequence (DNA): TGCAGCGTTGTCTTTGGAAACACCATATATTTT. It encodes CSVVFGNTIYF.

V and J are TRBV7-2 and TRBJ2-7; 8 bases fit TRBD1. Germline V gene lookup returns CDR1 SGHTA and CDR2 FQGNSA. V lost 2 bases and J lost 3; bases outside the gene matches: 9. The CDR3 covers 16 residues. CDR3 sequence reads: CASSLPGQGIGYEQYF. The DNA for the CDR3 is TGTGCCAGCAGCTTACCCGGACAGGGAATTGGCTACGAGCAGTACTTC.

The chain links TRBV5-5 to TRBJ1-2; 9 positions match TRBD1. Trimming took 4 bases from V and 4 from J; bases not matched to a gene: 5. Germline-derived CDR1 and CDR2 are SGHKS and YYEKEE (reference sequence). The CDR3 covers 14 residues. The CDR3 reads CASSLTGGSYGYTF. The CDR3 nucleotides read TGTGCCAGCAGCCTCACAGGGGGCAGCTATGGCTACACCTTC.

The gene calls are TRBV4-1 and TRBJ2-1; TRBD2 aligns across 8 bases. The J segment lost 7 bases and the V segment lost 2 bases, leaving 7 bases of the junction unmatched. The CDR3 has 15 amino acids. Germline CDR1 MGHRA, CDR2 YSYEKL. CDR3 sequence (DNA): TGCGCCAGCAGCCAACCCGGGGGGGCTTGGAATGAGCAGTTCTTC. Protein: CASSQPGGAWNEQFF.

This clone was found once. This chain connects TRBV7-2 to TRBJ2-5; D perhaps matches TRBD1 (6 bases). Looked up from germline, CDR1 is SGHTA and CDR2 is FQGNSA. This CDR3 contains 14 residues. With 5 bases removed from V and 7 bases from J, the gap between germline ends came to 17 bases. Here the CDR3 reads CASSPQGPPGTQYF. DNA for the CDR3: TGTGCCAGCAGCCCCCAGGGGCCCCCAGGGACCCAGTACTTC.

V usage is TRBV5-1 and J usage is TRBJ1-1, with D unresolved. The CDR3 loop spans 14 amino acids. The germline gives CDR1 SGHRS, CDR2 YFSETQ. V dropped 7 bases and J dropped 0 bases, with 13 bases sitting between them. CDR3 nucleotides: TGCGCCAGCGGAGAAGGTTTGATGAACACTGAAGCTTTCTTT. Protein sequence: CASGEGLMNTEAFF.

V and J are TRBV5-6 and TRBJ2-3; maybe TRBD2 (6 bases). CDR1 is SGHDT and CDR2 is YYEEEE in the germline V gene. Deletions cut 7 bases from V and 3 bases from J, with 12 bases between. The CDR3 is made up of 13 amino acids. The CDR3 loop reads CASSLSGTDTQYF. As DNA, the CDR3 is TGTGCCAGCTCTCTGAGCGGGACAGATACGCAGTATTTT.

The chain links TRBV30 to TRBJ1-6, with D possibly matching TRBD1 (5 bases). Per the germline V gene, CDR1 is GTSNPN and CDR2 is SVGIG (reference sequence). CDR3 size: 14 residues. V gave up 4 bases and J gave up 7 bases, with 14 bases separating them. CDR3 region: CAWNPGLGNSPLHF. CDR3 DNA sequence: TGTGCCTGGAATCCGGGACTAGGGAATTCACCCCTCCACTTT.

The gene calls are TRBV6-5 and TRBJ1-5; no definite D call. The CDR3 has 15 amino acids. The germline gives CDR1 MNHEY, CDR2 SVGAGI. Trimming removed 6 bases at V and 0 bases at J, with 12 bases between. CDR3 sequence: CASSGEMYSNQPQHF. The CDR3 DNA sequence: TGTGCCAGCAGCGGGGAGATGTATAGCAATCAGCCCCAGCATTTT.

The V call is TRBV6-1, the J call TRBJ1-6; D not resolved. The CDR3 consists of 14 residues. The V gene lost 3 bases and the J gene lost 10 bases, with 13 bases spanning the gap. The germline V gene has CDR1 MNHNS and CDR2 SASEGT. The CDR3 bases are TGTGCCAGCAGTGAGGCCCAAGGGAGGTCACCCCTCCACTTT. Its translation: CASSEAQGRSPLHF.

This chain connects TRBV30 to TRBJ1-5, with D uncertain. Germline CDR1 is GTSNPN and CDR2 is SVGIG (reference sequence). Trimming removed 0 bases from V and 7 bases from J, with 10 bases in between. This CDR3 spans 13 amino acids. The CDR3 spells CAWSVDGVQPQHF. In DNA form, the CDR3 reads TGTGCCTGGAGTGTTGATGGAGTCCAGCCCCAGCATTTT.

The CDR3 DNA is TGTGCCAGCAGCTTGTGGGGGGAGAGGTCACCCCTCCACTTT. Translating it yields CASSLWGERSPLHF. The chain couples TRBV5-8 to TRBJ1-6, with a tentative D call TRBD1 (5 bases). The CDR3 has 14 amino acids. CDR1 and CDR2 (germline): SGHTS, YDEGEE. The germline V and J ends were trimmed by 1 base and 10 bases, with 12 bases remaining between them. Filled out from reference TRBV5-8 and TRBJ1-6, the complete variable domain reads EAGVTQSPTHLIKTRGQQATLRCSPISGHTSVYWYQQALGLGLQFLLWYDEGEERNRGNFPPRFSGRQFPNYSSELNVNALELEDSALYLCASSLWGERSPLHFGNGTRLTVT.

V is TRBV5-4 and J is TRBJ2-2; 11 bases fit TRBD1. Germline V lookup: CDR1 SGHNT, CDR2 YYREEE (reference sequence). The CDR3 loop spans 17 amino acids. The junction had 5 bases not matched to a gene; V was cut back by 1 base and J by 3 bases. Here the CDR3 reads CASSLTPGQGDTGELFF. The CDR3 nucleotides read TGTGCCAGCAGCTTGACTCCGGGACAGGGGGACACCGGGGAGCTGTTTTTT.

This clone was observed once. The V call is TRBV20-1, the J call TRBJ2-7; D might be TRBD1 (6 bases). The length of the CDR3 is 18 residues. V lost 3 bases, J lost 4 bases, and 28 bases lay in between. Germline V CDR1 and CDR2: DFQATT, SNEGSKA (reference sequence). CDR3 in amino acids: CSASNPGLRTGTRYEQYF. CDR3 nucleotide sequence: TGCAGTGCTAGTAATCCGGGTTTAAGGACCGGGACACGGTACGAGCAGTACTTC.